The sequence of this T cell receptor beta chain was determined in a study of blood T cell repertoires in COVID-19. At the level of the study: The study drew acute and convalescent COVID-19 samples from the United States, Italy and Spain. In each case, the material was cDNA or gDNA derived from T cells, B-cell-depleted T cells, or PBMCs.

From germline, CDR1 is SGDLS and CDR2 YYNGEE. This CDR3 is built from 14 residues. V lost 0 bases, J lost 7 bases, and 13 bases lay in between. Study processing details: Amplified reference gene primers provided the basis for estimating nucleated cell counts. The assay was immunoSEQ multiplex PCR, and TCRdb's table has in-frame clones only and misses some. That table gives V, J and clone size, and the DNA gave D and trimming. The table records hundreds of thousands of clones, 75% to 90% of them present only once. V gene TRBV9 combines with J gene TRBJ1-1, with D possibly matching TRBD1 (6 bases). Sequences were obtained from peripheral blood. The receptor's source is a man aged 55 to 69 who had recovered from COVID-19. In nucleotides, the CDR3 is TGTGCCAGCAGCGTAGGTGGGGTAGGGGGTGAAGCTTTCTTT. It translates to CASSVGGVGGEAFF.